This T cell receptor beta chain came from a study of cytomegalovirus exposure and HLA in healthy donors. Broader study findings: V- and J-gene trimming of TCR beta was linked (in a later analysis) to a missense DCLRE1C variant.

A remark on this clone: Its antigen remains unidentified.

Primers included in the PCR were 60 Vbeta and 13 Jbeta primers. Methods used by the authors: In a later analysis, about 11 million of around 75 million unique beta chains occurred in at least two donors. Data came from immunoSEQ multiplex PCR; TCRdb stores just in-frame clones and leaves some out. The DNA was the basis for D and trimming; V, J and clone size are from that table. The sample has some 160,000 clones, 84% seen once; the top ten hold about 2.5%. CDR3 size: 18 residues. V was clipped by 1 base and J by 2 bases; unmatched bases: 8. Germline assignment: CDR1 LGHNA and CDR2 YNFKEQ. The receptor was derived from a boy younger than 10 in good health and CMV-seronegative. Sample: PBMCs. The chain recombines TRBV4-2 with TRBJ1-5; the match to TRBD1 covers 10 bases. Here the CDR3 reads CASSQAGTGVGGNQPQHF. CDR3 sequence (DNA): TGTGCCAGCAGCCAAGCCGGGACAGGGGTGGGGGGCAATCAGCCCCAGCATTTT.